The 10 T cell receptor beta chains presented below share a single source sample, sequenced in a study of tumor-infiltrating lymphocytes in primary liver carcinoma. Reverse transcription of approximately 520 ng total RNA with a constant-region primer produced TCR beta cDNA. Researchers made the TCR beta libraries by running three nested multiplex PCR rounds with slightly modified ARM-PCR. Forward primers for TRBV1-TRBV30 and a C-beta reverse primer served the first two PCR rounds, at about 10 cycles each. TCRdb redid the calling of the multiplex PCR reads with MiXCR, one entry per CDR3 protein. The data hold about 200,000 distinct CDR3 sequences, with around 81% observed a single time. The study co-extracted DNA and RNA from around 20-30 mg of unsorted bulk tissue. Sequenced: tumor tissue from primary liver carcinoma. These receptors were taken from a man in his forties or fifties with primary liver carcinoma and hepatitis B virus infection.

Notes on this clonotype: A read error may explain this, as a much larger clone is one base away. The rearrangement uses TRBV28 and TRBJ2-4; tentatively, D is TRBD1 (6 bases). The CDR3 has 12 residues. Germline CDR1 MDHEN, CDR2 SYDVKM. CDR3 bases: TGTACCAGCAGAACAGGGTATCGCATTCAGTACTTC. Translation gives CTSRTGYRIQYF.

This clonotype was found a few times. A read error is possible here, since a much larger clone lies one base away. V usage is TRBV6-1 and J usage is TRBJ1-5; no clear D. This CDR3 is built from 13 residues. CDR1 is MNHNS and CDR2 is SASEGT in the germline V gene. The CDR3 loop reads CASSEAHHQPRHF. Here the CDR3 DNA reads TGTGCCAGCAGTGAGGCCCATCATCAGCCCCGGCATTTT.

With regard to this clonotype: One end of the junction is discordant with germline, which a read error may explain. This rearrangement joins TRBV7-9 to TRBJ2-2; D might be TRBD2 (5 bases). CDR3 length: 16 amino acids. CDR1 SEHNR and CDR2 FQNEAQ come from the germline V gene (reference sequence). The CDR3 coding sequence is TGTGCCAGCTGCTTAGTTCTTCACGGTTGGACCGGGGAACTGTTTTTT. Amino acids: CASCLVLHGWTGELFF.

With respect to this clonotype: The DNA is left out, because the CDR3 cannot be placed on it with certainty; the CDR3 is given as TCRdb lists it. V usage is TRBV5-4 and J usage is TRBJ2-6; the table assigns TRBD1, which was not confirmed against the DNA. The CDR3 is made up of 17 amino acids, end residues included. CDR1 SGHNT and CDR2 YYREEE come from the germline V gene (reference sequence). The chain's CDR3 is CASGGDRVASGANVLTF.

J is TRBJ2-7 and V is TRBV5-4; D ambiguous. The CDR3 totals 15 residues. V lost 5 bases and J 3 bases, leaving 18 bases between the germline ends. Germline V gene data show CDR1 as SGHNT and CDR2 as YYREEE (reference sequence). The CDR3, as DNA: TGTGCCAGCAGACCAGACTCCTATGGCGGCTACGAGCAGTACTTC. It encodes CASRPDSYGGYEQYF.

Points on this clonotype: A much larger clone sits a single nucleotide away, making a read error possible. The V call is TRBV28, the J call TRBJ1-4; D is possibly TRBD1 (6 bases). Germline V gives CDR1 MDHEN, CDR2 SYDVKM. The CDR3 totals 16 residues. Trimming cost V 6 bases and J 9 bases, with 23 bases left between them. The CDR3 DNA follows: TGTGCCAGCAGACATTCTGCCGGGACAAGGTATAAAAAACTGTTTTTT. Protein product: CASRHSAGTRYKKLFF.

The chain uses TRBV20-1 and TRBJ1-2; D remains ambiguous. From germline, CDR1 is DFQATT and CDR2 SNEGSKA (reference sequence). The CDR3 is 14 amino acids. The V gene lost 0 bases and the J gene lost 5 bases, with 13 bases spanning the gap. CDR3 region: CSARDSGIPYGYTF. The CDR3 DNA reads TGCAGTGCTAGAGATTCGGGGATACCTTATGGCTACACCTTC.

This clonotype was seen a single time. This chain links TRBV28 with TRBJ2-7, with D perhaps TRBD1 or TRBD2 (5 bases each). Germline V gene lookup returns CDR1 MDHEN and CDR2 SYDVKM. The CDR3 totals 14 residues. V was shortened by 5 bases and J by 4 bases, with 15 bases between the two germline ends. CDR3 in DNA: TGTGCCAGCAGTCGGTGGGGACCACATTACGAGCAGTACTTC. Encoded protein: CASSRWGPHYEQYF.

Comments on this clonotype: The junction differs from germline at one of its ends, possibly a read error. This chain joins TRBV6-1 and TRBJ2-1; 9 nucleotides align to TRBD1. This CDR3 contains 15 residues. Germline CDR1 and CDR2: MNHNS and SASEGT. CDR3 bases: TGTGCCAGCAATGAGACAGGGGGTATGTACAATGAGCAGTTGTTC. This sequence encodes CASNETGGMYNEQLF.

About this clonotype itself: The junction departs from germline at one end; a sequencing error may be responsible. The chain recombines TRBV29-1 with TRBJ1-2; D possibly corresponds to TRBD1 (6 bases). The CDR3 covers 13 residues. Germline V gene lookup returns CDR1 SQVTM and CDR2 ANQGSEA. The CDR3 sequence: CSVFGQSNYGYTF. CDR3 nucleotide sequence: TGCAGCGTTTTCGGACAGAGTAACTATGGATACACCTTC.